These 18 T cell receptor beta chains were sequenced from one sample in a study of identical twins. One entry per CDR3 protein results from TCRdb running MiXCR on the 5' RACE reads. The table lists 500,000 to 700,000 distinct CDR3 sequences, just over 7% of them singletons. The same specimen was also included in a second study, on yellow fever vaccine responses in identical twins.

The sample taken for sequencing was PBMCs. All receptors derive from a woman between 18 and 29 years old in good health.

V and J are TRBV2 and TRBJ2-2; D ambiguous. Per germline, CDR1 SNHLY and CDR2 FYNNEI. CDR3 length: 14 residues. Trimming cost V 4 bases and J 6 bases, with 12 bases left between them. As DNA, the CDR3 is TGTGCCAGCAGTGGGAATGGGTACCCCGGGGAGCTGTTTTTT. Translated: CASSGNGYPGELFF.

The V gene is TRBV12-3 or TRBV12-4, the J gene TRBJ2-7; unclear D gene. V was shortened by 4 bases and J by 6 bases, with 10 bases between the two germline ends. This CDR3 has 12 amino acids. The CDR3 DNA is TGTGCCAGCAGTTCTGGCATCGGCGAGCAGTACGTC. This codes for CASSSGIGEQYV.

This clonotype was recorded at least ten times. V and J are TRBV18 and TRBJ1-1; possible D gene TRBD1, 5 bases. CDR3 length equals 18 residues. Trimming took 6 bases from V and 5 from J, leaving 28 bases between them. Germline assignment: CDR1 KGHSH and CDR2 LQKENI. CDR3 amino acids: CASSSLVTPKGEGTEAFF. The CDR3 DNA sequence: TGTGCCAGCTCCAGTTTGGTGACCCCCAAAGGAGAGGGGACTGAAGCTTTCTTT.

This chain links TRBV15 with TRBJ1-3; possibly TRBD1 for D (6 bases). The germline V gene encodes CDR1 LNHNV and CDR2 YYDKDF (reference sequence). This CDR3 spans 15 amino acids. V was pared by 5 bases and J by 0 bases, with 11 bases between. This CDR3 reads CATSLTGNSGNTIYF. CDR3 sequence (DNA): TGTGCCACCAGCCTTACAGGGAACTCTGGAAACACCATATATTTT. The whole variable domain, remainder taken from reference TRBV15 and TRBJ1-3, is DAMVIQNPRYQVTQFGKPVTLSCSQTLNHNVMYWYQQKSSQAPKLLFHYYDKDFNNEADTPDNFQSRRPNTSFCFLDIRSPGLGDTAMYLCATSLTGNSGNTIYFGEGSWLTVV.

This clonotype was found a few times. The chain joins TRBV12-3 or TRBV12-4 to TRBJ2-1; D may be TRBD2 (6 bases). The CDR3 has 16 amino acids. V shed 6 bases and J shed 0 bases, with 15 bases lying between them. CDR3: CASRAEGPSSYNEQFF. The DNA of the CDR3 is TGTGCCAGCAGGGCGGAGGGGCCAAGCTCCTACAATGAGCAGTTCTTC.

The chain couples TRBV5-1 to TRBJ1-5, with no clear D. Looked up from germline, CDR1 is SGHRS and CDR2 is YFSETQ. This CDR3 has 13 amino acids. V dropped 10 bases and J dropped 6 bases, with 17 bases sitting between them. For the CDR3, the DNA is TGCGCCGACCATCGCGGTCTAATTCAGCCCCAGCATTTT. Encoded protein: CADHRGLIQPQHF.

This clonotype was observed many times. The chain recombines TRBV12-3 or TRBV12-4 with TRBJ2-7, with D tentatively TRBD1 (6 bases). V lost 6 bases, J lost 2 bases, and 14 bases lay in between. The CDR3 sequence is 14 residues long. CDR3 residues: CASSTGTPAYEQYF. CDR3 sequence (DNA): TGTGCCAGCAGCACCGGGACACCAGCCTACGAGCAGTACTTC.

This clonotype came up many times. The chain is built from TRBV5-1 and TRBJ2-4; a possible D gene is TRBD1 (6 bases). Looked up from germline, CDR1 is SGHRS and CDR2 is YFSETQ. The CDR3 covers 16 residues. V was shortened by 0 bases and J by 7 bases, with 17 bases between the two germline ends. The CDR3: CASSLALTGEGNIQYF. The CDR3, as DNA: TGCGCCAGCAGCTTGGCCCTGACAGGCGAAGGGAACATTCAGTACTTC.

This clonotype has only a few counts. The rearrangement joins TRBV20-1 to TRBJ2-7; weak D call: TRBD2 (5 bases). Germline-derived CDR1 and CDR2 are DFQATT and SNEGSKA (reference sequence). CDR3 length: 14 amino acids. The V end was cut by 6 bases, the J end by 2 bases, with 17 bases between. The CDR3 DNA follows: TGCAGTGCCTCGGGGAAACCAGGAACCTACGAGCAGTACTTC. It yields the protein CSASGKPGTYEQYF.

This clonotype was seen repeatedly, ten times or more. The chain links TRBV20-1 to TRBJ1-2; possibly TRBD1 for D (5 bases). The CDR3 totals 13 residues. CDR1 and CDR2 from the germline V gene are DFQATT and SNEGSKA (reference sequence). V lost 3 bases and J lost 5, with 13 bases in between. The DNA of the CDR3 is TGCAGTGCTAGGTTACAGGAGGGGTATGGCTACACCTTC. Residues: CSARLQEGYGYTF.

This clonotype has just a few counts. The rearrangement links TRBV6-2 or TRBV6-3 to TRBJ1-5; D is undetermined. V was pared by 4 bases and J by 1 base, with 17 bases between. CDR3 length: 17 amino acids. Per germline, CDR1 MNHEY and CDR2 SVGEGT. This chain's CDR3 is CASSWSGFAPSNQPQHF. The CDR3 nucleotides read TGTGCCAGCAGTTGGAGTGGGTTCGCCCCAAGCAATCAGCCCCAGCATTTT.

The V gene is TRBV5-5, the J gene TRBJ2-1, with 8 nucleotides matching TRBD2. The CDR3 length is 16 residues. Per germline, CDR1 SGHKS and CDR2 YYEKEE (reference sequence). V was pared by 4 bases and J by 4 bases, with 10 bases of the junction left unmatched. CDR3 sequence: CASSSDSGLVYNEQFF. The CDR3 DNA reads as TGTGCCAGCAGCAGTGACTCGGGACTAGTTTACAATGAGCAGTTCTTC.

In its sample, this clonotype was seen many times. The J gene is TRBJ2-7, the V gene TRBV10-1; the D is unclear. Trimming stripped 3 bases from V and 3 bases from J, with 0 bases between. The CDR3 length is 10 residues. In germline, CDR1 is WNHNN, CDR2 SYGVQD (reference sequence). CDR3 nucleotides: TGCGCCAGCAGTGACTACGAGCAGTACGTC. The encoded protein is CASSDYEQYV.

This clonotype was seen more than once but under ten times. The V call is TRBV20-1, the J call TRBJ1-6; D not resolved. This CDR3 spans 14 amino acids. Germline lookup yields CDR1 DFQATT and CDR2 SNEGSKA (reference sequence). V lost 6 bases, J lost 9 bases, and 18 bases lay in between. The CDR3, as DNA: TGCAGTGCCCCGCTTGGGTATGTCGGTTCACCCCTCCACTTT. Its protein product is CSAPLGYVGSPLHF.

The rearrangement links TRBV5-1 to TRBJ2-3; TRBD1 agrees at 8 bases. This CDR3 is 15 amino acids long. Trimming at V came to 5 bases and at J to 1 base, leaving 6 bases not matched to a gene. Germline V gene data show CDR1 as SGHRS and CDR2 as YFSETQ. The CDR3 DNA sequence: TGCGCCAGCAGTTGGACAGGGATCGGCACAGATACGCAGTATTTT. Translating it yields CASSWTGIGTDTQYF.

This clonotype was seen many times. J is TRBJ2-1 and V is TRBV20-1; perhaps D is TRBD1 or TRBD2 (6 bases each). CDR3 length: 14 amino acids. Germline lookup yields CDR1 DFQATT and CDR2 SNEGSKA (reference sequence). Deletions cut 8 bases from V and 8 bases from J, with 22 bases between. The CDR3 here is CSYFGTLAPDEQFF. The CDR3 nucleotides are TGCAGTTACTTCGGGACACTAGCCCCCGATGAGCAGTTCTTC.

The chain joins TRBV5-1 to TRBJ1-3; no reliable D call. The CDR3 is 14 amino acids. The ends were cut back, 4 bases at V and 0 bases at J, with 8 bases in the middle. Germline V CDR1 and CDR2: SGHRS, YFSETQ. The CDR3 is CASSGAGSGNTIYF. For the CDR3, the DNA is TGCGCCAGCAGCGGAGCAGGCTCTGGAAACACCATATATTTT.

This clonotype was detected only a few times. The chain employs TRBV19 and TRBJ2-5, with D perhaps TRBD1 or TRBD2 (5 bases each). V was clipped by 6 bases and J by 3 bases, with 8 bases between them. CDR1 and CDR2 from the germline V gene are LNHDA and SQIVND (reference sequence). CDR3 length: 12 residues. The DNA for the CDR3 is TGTGCCAGTAGAGGGACCAAAGAGACCCAGTACTTC. Translation gives CASRGTKETQYF.